One and the same sample provided the 17 T cell receptor beta chains below, sequenced in a study of beta chain features in type 1 diabetes. The whole isolated RNA underwent reverse transcription, so sequencing captured expressed TCRB transcripts. TCRdb keeps only in-frame clones here, not all; method: immunoSEQ multiplex PCR. This sample yields roughly 350,000 clones, of which around 10% are seen a single time; about 0.015% belongs to the top ten. The source material was naive CD4+ T cells from blood. The receptor set was obtained from a woman in her twenties or thirties in good health.

J is TRBJ1-1 and V is TRBV29-1; D call uncertain. Germline assignment: CDR1 SQVTM and CDR2 ANQGSEA. Trimming stripped 4 bases from V and 1 base from J, with 13 bases between. CDR3 size: 14 residues. The CDR3 nucleotides read TGCAGCGTTGTGTCGCAGGTACCGAACACTGAAGCTTTCTTT. This gives the protein CSVVSQVPNTEAFF.

This clone was observed a few times. This rearrangement joins TRBV27 to TRBJ2-3; maybe TRBD2 (6 bases). Trimming pared 7 bases from V and 1 base from J, leaving 18 bases between. The CDR3 sequence is 16 residues long. The V gene's germline CDR1 is MNHEY and CDR2 SMNVEV (reference sequence). The CDR3 sequence: CASKPLALVGTDTQYF. The DNA for the CDR3 is TGTGCCAGCAAACCACTAGCTCTCGTGGGCACAGATACGCAGTATTTT.

The gene calls are TRBV19 and TRBJ2-1; D gene unclear. Germline lookup yields CDR1 LNHDA and CDR2 SQIVND (reference sequence). The CDR3 has 14 residues. Deletions cut 7 bases from V and 9 bases from J, with 19 bases between. DNA of the CDR3: TGTGCCAGTACCATGGTGACTCATGTGGGTGAGCAGTTCTTC. Translation: CASTMVTHVGEQFF. The full variable domain, rest sourced from reference TRBV19 and TRBJ2-1, is DGGITQSPKYLFRKEGQNVTLSCEQNLNHDAMYWYRQDPGQGLRLIYYSQIVNDFQKGDIAEGYSVSREKKESFPLTVTSAQKNPTAFYLCASTMVTHVGEQFFGPGTRLTVL.

The chain carries TRBV29-1 and TRBJ2-3; 9 bases are a match to TRBD1. Germline loops: CDR1 SQVTM, CDR2 ANQGSEA. The CDR3 length is 15 residues. V lost 4 bases and J lost 6; bases outside the gene matches: 11. DNA of the CDR3: TGCAGCGTTGGATTCCGGGACAGGGTTCAGGATACGCAGTATTTT. It specifies CSVGFRDRVQDTQYF.

This clone was seen only a few times. This chain links TRBV7-2 with TRBJ2-7, with 10 positions matching TRBD2. The CDR3 has 15 amino acids. J was trimmed by 2 bases and V by 6 bases; bases with no gene match: 7. The V gene's germline CDR1 is SGHTA and CDR2 FQGNSA. Here the CDR3 DNA reads TGTGCCAGCAGATACACTAGCGGGGACCCCTACGAGCAGTACTTC. Translation gives CASRYTSGDPYEQYF.

The chain has TRBV4-2 and TRBJ2-3; no clear D. Germline assignment: CDR1 LGHNA and CDR2 YNFKEQ. Trimming took 0 bases from V and 0 from J, leaving 13 bases between them. CDR3 length equals 17 residues. DNA for the CDR3: TGTGCCAGCAGCCAAGATCTCGTCTATCCTAGCACAGATACGCAGTATTTT. Its translation: CASSQDLVYPSTDTQYF.

The CDR3 here is CASRRHGGGTDTQYF. The CDR3 DNA reads as TGTGCCAGCAGACGACACGGGGGAGGCACAGATACGCAGTATTTT. J is TRBJ2-3 and V is TRBV2, with TRBD2 as a possible D gene (6 bases). The CDR3 loop spans 15 amino acids. V lost 6 bases and J 1 base, leaving 14 bases between the germline ends. From germline, CDR1 is SNHLY and CDR2 FYNNEI.

V gene TRBV7-2 combines with J gene TRBJ1-1, with D perhaps matching TRBD1 (5 bases). Germline lookup yields CDR1 SGHTA and CDR2 FQGNSA. V was pared by 1 base and J by 4 bases, with 10 bases between. This CDR3 is 14 amino acids long. The CDR3 here is CASSLERGRTEAFF. CDR3 DNA sequence: TGTGCCAGCAGCTTAGAGCGGGGCCGCACTGAAGCTTTCTTT.

This clone was seen a handful of times. In DNA form, the CDR3 reads TGTGCCAGCGGGACTAGCGGGGTCATATCCTACAATGAGCAGTTCTTC. Residues: CASGTSGVISYNEQFF. This chain links TRBV19 with TRBJ2-1; TRBD2 matches at 13 bases. CDR3 length: 16 amino acids. Looked up from germline, CDR1 is LNHDA and CDR2 is SQIVND (reference sequence). The ends lost 9 bases at V and 1 base at J; junction bases unmatched: 6.

This chain uses TRBV28 with TRBJ2-1; 7 bases match TRBD2. CDR1 is MDHEN, CDR2 SYDVKM, per germline. With V trimmed by 3 bases and J by 5 bases, 10 bases remained unmatched. This CDR3 comprises 16 residues. CDR3: CASSFLPAGPNNEQFF. The CDR3 DNA sequence: TGTGCCAGCAGTTTCCTCCCAGCGGGGCCTAACAATGAGCAGTTCTTC.

A few counts support this clone. The rearrangement joins TRBV28 to TRBJ1-5; D gene unclear. The CDR3 sequence is 15 residues long. In germline, CDR1 is MDHEN, CDR2 SYDVKM. The V end lost 3 bases, the J end lost 0 bases, and 9 bases lay between the germline ends. CDR3 sequence reads: CASSFPGISNQPQHF. The DNA of the CDR3 is TGTGCCAGCAGTTTCCCCGGGATTAGCAATCAGCCCCAGCATTTT.

The V and J genes are TRBV2 and TRBJ1-1; D call uncertain. This CDR3 comprises 14 residues. CDR1 and CDR2 from the germline V gene are SNHLY and FYNNEI. Trimming shortened V by 7 bases and J by 4 bases, and 16 bases separated the two germline ends. The DNA for the CDR3 is TGTGCCAGCAAGCGACAACGGGAGGGCACTGAAGCTTTCTTT. Protein product: CASKRQREGTEAFF.

CDR3 coding DNA: TGTGCCAGCAGCTTGGTTAGCGGTTTTGGGGACAATGAGCAGTTCTTC. Its translation is CASSLVSGFGDNEQFF. J is TRBJ2-1 and V is TRBV7-3; a weak D match, TRBD2 (6 bases). Germline CDR1 SGHTA, CDR2 FQGTGA. CDR3 length: 16 amino acids. The V end was cut by 3 bases, the J end by 5 bases, with 17 bases between.

In this sample, this clone turned up a few times. The V call is TRBV11-3, the J call TRBJ2-1; 12 positions agree with TRBD2. From germline, CDR1 is SGHNT and CDR2 YENEEA. Losses at the gene ends were 0 bases for V and 4 bases for J; bases not matched to a gene: 7. There are 18 residues in the CDR3. For the CDR3, the DNA is TGTGCCAGCAGCTTAGAAGGGACTAGCGGGTCCGCATACAATGAGCAGTTCTTC. Translating it yields CASSLEGTSGSAYNEQFF.

The table lists this clone with a few counts. This sequence joins TRBV30 and TRBJ2-5, with TRBD1 identical over 10 bases. With V trimmed by 5 bases and J by 5 bases, 5 bases remained unmatched. CDR3 length: 13 amino acids. The germline V gene has CDR1 GTSNPN and CDR2 SVGIG (reference sequence). The CDR3 coding sequence is TGTGCCTGGGGACAGGGGGTCCGGGAGACCCAGTACTTC. It codes for CAWGQGVRETQYF.

The V gene is TRBV4-2, the J gene TRBJ2-7, with a possible D match to TRBD2 (5 bases). The V end lost 0 bases, the J end lost 0 bases, and 6 bases lay between the germline ends. The V gene's germline CDR1 is LGHNA and CDR2 YNFKEQ. The CDR3 is 14 residues long. The CDR3 DNA follows: TGTGCCAGCAGCCAAGAGGACTTCTCCTACGAGCAGTACTTC. Translating gives CASSQEDFSYEQYF.

This clone turned up a few times. V and J are TRBV30 and TRBJ1-1, with D possibly TRBD1 on 5 matching bases. Germline loops: CDR1 GTSNPN, CDR2 SVGIG (reference sequence). Trimming removed 2 bases from V and 7 bases from J, with 8 bases in between. This CDR3 is built from 11 residues. CDR3 in DNA: TGTGCCTGGAGTCGACAGTTTGAAGCTTTCTTT. Protein: CAWSRQFEAFF.